The subject of this entry is one TCR beta chain. Its antigen is unknown. The same CDR3 also results from other DNA sequences found in this sample. Deep level was the assay's run setting. The protocol was immunoSEQ multiplex PCR, while the TCRdb copy is restricted to in-frame clones and leaves out a portion. The sample lists around 1,900,000 clones, 93% seen once, with around 1.8% in the top ten. This record belongs to a study of shared clonotypes between healthy human individuals. Study at large: The donor group consisted of two women and three men, aged 18 to 49. Every donor yielded three CD4 naive, three CD4 memory, two CD8 naive and one CD8 memory plate.

The study's findings and limits: Researchers found naive subsets generally carried larger estimated richness than memory subsets.

Naivety among CD8 cells was defined by CD45RO negativity and positive CCR7 selection, thereby excluding terminally differentiated effector memory CD45RA+ cells. V lost 3 bases and J 0 bases, leaving 3 bases between the germline ends. CDR3 size: 13 residues. Germline-derived CDR1 and CDR2 are MDHEN and SYDVKM. The specimen was naive CD8+ T cells from PBMCs. This receptor was taken from a man younger than 35 in good health. Some clones in this sample may be carry-over from other donors' samples. The chain carries TRBV28 and TRBJ1-5; D is unresolved. Written as DNA, the CDR3 is TGTGCCAGCAGTTTTGATAGCAATCAGCCCCAGCATTTT. Its translation: CASSFDSNQPQHF.